This note documents a single TCR beta chain sequence. The data were obtained in a study of CD8 T cells in Susac syndrome. The CDR3 covers 14 residues. With 6 bases clipped from V and 3 bases from J, the junction kept 0 bases outside the gene matches. Per germline, CDR1 LNHDA and CDR2 SQIVND (reference sequence). RNA was extracted with the RNeasy kit, and a quantity of about 0.45 to 1 ug was reverse transcribed using random hexamers. It was immunoSEQ multiplex PCR that amplified TCR beta CDR3 across 54 Vbeta and 13 Jbeta. TCRdb recomputed calls from the immunoSEQ multiplex PCR reads with MiXCR, one row per CDR3 protein. The table shows approximately 120,000 distinct CDR3 sequences, with 85% to 95% occurring only once. Sequencing of TCR beta, carried out with a high-throughput approach, was applied to CD8+ and CD4+ T cells from the blood. Negative magnetic isolation gave CD8+ and CD4+ cells; FACS enriched CD8+ TEMRA.

The specimen sequenced was CD8+ T cells from PBMCs. The TCR originated in a human donor in good health. The V gene is TRBV19, the J gene TRBJ2-7; 15 bases are a match to TRBD2. The CDR3 DNA sequence: TGTGCCAGTAGGGGACTAGCGGGAGGCTACGAGCAGTACTTC. Translating gives CASRGLAGGYEQYF.